The clone carrying this TCR beta chain was observed a few times. Its antigen is unknown. Read coverage stops 3 residues before the CDR3 terminus; the germline J gene supplies the remainder. The data are from a study of T cell clonality in common variable immunodeficiency. Most patients and controls had Caucasian heritage. Study-wide results and limits: Fewer TCRbeta clones were shared among CVID subjects than controls.

Germline V gene sequence: CDR1 SGHRS, CDR2 YFSETQ. The CDR3 is 14 amino acids. V gave up 4 bases and J gave up 3 bases, with 14 bases separating them. Some clones are missing from TCRdb's copy, which holds only in-frame ones; the method was immunoSEQ multiplex PCR. The sample was found to contain around 29,000 clones, and every one recurs. This sequence joins TRBV5-1 and TRBJ2-7; unclear D gene. The TCR sequence derives from a person between 18 and 69 years old in good health. Material: peripheral blood mononuclear cells. The CDR3 is CASSLTVAGYEQYF. Incomplete CDR3 DNA: TGCGCCAGCAGCCTGACGGTTGCAGGCTACGAG. The full variable domain, with the rest looked up from reference TRBV5-1 and TRBJ2-7, is KAGVTQTPRYLIKTRGQQVTLSCSPISGHRSVSWYQQTPGQGLQFLFEYFSETQRNKGNFPGRFSGRQFSNSRSEMNVSTLELGDSALYLCASSLTVAGYEQYFGPGTRLTVT.